Sequencing of this T cell receptor (beta chain) was carried out in a study of blood T cell repertoires in COVID-19. Clones were read by immunoSEQ multiplex PCR, and TCRdb kept only the in-frame ones, dropping some. The data show roughly 300,000 clones, about 89% seen once. Sequencing used peripheral blood. The source is a middle-aged woman who had recovered from COVID-19.

The CDR3 is CASSPSRQLNEKLFF. In nucleotides, the CDR3 is TGTGCCAGCAGTCCATCAAGACAGCTTAATGAAAAACTGTTTTTT. This rearrangement joins TRBV27 to TRBJ1-4; tentative D call: TRBD1 (5 bases). From germline, CDR1 is MNHEY and CDR2 SMNVEV (reference sequence). Trimming removed 5 bases from V and 4 bases from J, with 14 bases in between. The CDR3 totals 15 residues.